These 27 T cell receptor beta chains were all obtained from the same sample, sequenced in a study of CD8 T cells in ankylosing spondylitis. In TCRdb, the 5' RACE reads were re-called with MiXCR into one record per CDR3 protein. The profile shows 150,000 to 200,000 distinct CDR3 sequences, 11% of them singletons. Sequenced: blood, either unsorted or a sorted T cell fraction (not recorded which). The receptors were sampled from a male donor with ankylosing spondylitis or in good health (not recorded which).

This clonotype was seen repeatedly, ten times or more. The genes are TRBV6-4 and TRBJ1-2, with D possibly matching TRBD1 (5 bases). CDR3 length: 11 residues. V was pared by 10 bases and J by 9 bases, with 15 bases between. Germline-derived CDR1 and CDR2 are MRHNA and SNTAGT. CDR3 residues: CATSTGGSYTF. The CDR3 nucleotides are TGTGCCACCTCTACCGGGGGAAGCTACACCTTC.

A few counts support this clonotype. The gene calls are TRBV6-5 and TRBJ1-6; D remains ambiguous. The V gene lost 3 bases and the J gene lost 10 bases, with 10 bases spanning the gap. Germline V gives CDR1 MNHEY, CDR2 SVGAGI. This CDR3 spans 13 amino acids. The CDR3, as DNA: TGTGCCAGCAGTTATAGTCCACAGTCACCCCTCCACTTT. It encodes CASSYSPQSPLHF.

Many counts were recorded for this clonotype. The chain combines TRBV7-2 with TRBJ2-7; D remains ambiguous. Germline V gene data show CDR1 as SGHTA and CDR2 as FQGNSA. V lost 4 bases and J lost 2, with 12 bases in between. This CDR3 is 14 amino acids long. The CDR3 coding sequence is TGTGCCAGCAGCTCCGCTGGCAGTGCCTACGAGCAGTACTTC. This encodes CASSSAGSAYEQYF.

This clonotype was counted between two and nine times. The chain is built from TRBV5-1 and TRBJ2-1; 7 bases match TRBD2. Unmatched junction bases numbered 13, after V lost 8 bases and J lost 5 bases. The CDR3 is made up of 15 amino acids. The V gene's germline CDR1 is SGHRS and CDR2 YFSETQ. CDR3 region: CASSSLGSGNNEQFF. The CDR3 nucleotides are TGCGCCAGTAGTTCCCTAGGAAGCGGGAACAATGAGCAGTTCTTC.

This clonotype was seen at least ten times. The gene calls are TRBV6-1 and TRBJ1-2; 9 bases align to TRBD1. J was trimmed by 8 bases and V by 6 bases; bases with no gene match: 10. This CDR3 is built from 14 residues. Germline V lookup: CDR1 MNHNS, CDR2 SASEGT. This CDR3 reads CASSPNLDRGGYTF. CDR3 sequence (DNA): TGTGCCAGCAGCCCTAACCTAGACAGGGGGGGCTACACCTTC.

The J gene is TRBJ2-3, the V gene TRBV2; possible D gene TRBD2, 5 bases. Trimming took 8 bases from V and 5 from J, leaving 20 bases between them. The germline gives CDR1 SNHLY, CDR2 FYNNEI. There are 15 residues in the CDR3. CDR3 sequence reads: CASHLWGEEKDTQYF. The CDR3 coding sequence is TGTGCCAGCCATCTTTGGGGAGAGGAAAAAGATACGCAGTATTTT.

This clonotype was picked up many times. The chain employs TRBV12-3 or TRBV12-4 and TRBJ1-1; no definite D call. V lost 6 bases and J lost 1, with 9 bases in between. CDR3 length: 13 residues. In DNA form, the CDR3 reads TGTGCCAGCAGCCTTCAAAGGAACACTGAAGCTTTCTTT. This translates into CASSLQRNTEAFF.

This clonotype was seen more than once but under ten times. The V gene is TRBV12-3 or TRBV12-4, the J gene TRBJ2-1, with 10 bases identical to TRBD2. The CDR3 consists of 15 residues. Losses at the gene ends were 1 base for V and 9 bases for J; bases not matched to a gene: 6. The DNA for the CDR3 is TGTGCCAGCAGTTTAGGGACTAGCGGTCTGAGTGAGCAGTTCTTC. Residues: CASSLGTSGLSEQFF.

At least ten counts were recorded for this clonotype. The chain carries TRBV20-1 and TRBJ2-7; 8 bases align to TRBD2. The CDR3 extends over 12 amino acids. Germline CDR1 reads DFQATT; CDR2 reads SNEGSKA (reference sequence). Trimming at V came to 3 bases and at J to 5 bases, leaving 3 bases not matched to a gene. CDR3 nucleotide sequence: TGCAGTGCTAGGGGACTAGGGGACGAGCAGTACTTC. It specifies CSARGLGDEQYF.

This clonotype was recorded at least ten times. The rearrangement joins TRBV6-1 to TRBJ2-3; either TRBD1 or TRBD2 may supply D (6 bases each). Trimming stripped 6 bases from V and 0 bases from J, with 13 bases between. The CDR3 runs 15 residues. CDR1 is MNHNS, CDR2 SASEGT, per germline. The CDR3 region is CASRGGRASTDTQYF. CDR3 nucleotide sequence: TGTGCCAGCAGAGGGGGGCGTGCTAGCACAGATACGCAGTATTTT.

The chain joins TRBV6-1 to TRBJ2-1; 7 positions agree with TRBD1. CDR3 length equals 14 residues. The V gene end was trimmed by 4 bases and the J gene end by 6 bases; junction bases not matched to a gene: 6. Per the germline V gene, CDR1 is MNHNS and CDR2 is SASEGT. The CDR3 coding sequence is TGTGCCAGCAGTGTCACCGGGACAGTCAATGAGCAGTTCTTC. Its translation is CASSVTGTVNEQFF.

In this sample, this clonotype turned up many times. This rearrangement joins TRBV29-1 to TRBJ2-1; D perhaps matches TRBD1 (5 bases). Trimming took 7 bases from V and 5 from J, leaving 9 bases between them. CDR1 is SQVTM and CDR2 is ANQGSEA in the germline V gene. This CDR3 region has 11 residues. The CDR3 reads CSATRDNEQFF. Written as DNA, the CDR3 is TGCAGCGCAACCAGGGACAATGAGCAGTTCTTC.

The chain employs TRBV3-1 and TRBJ2-3, with D perhaps TRBD1 (5 bases). The CDR3 covers 13 residues. The germline V gene encodes CDR1 LGHDT and CDR2 YNNKEL (reference sequence). Trimming removed 5 bases from V and 4 bases from J, with 10 bases in between. The CDR3 protein is CASSSRGADTQYF. As DNA, the CDR3 is TGTGCCAGCAGCTCTAGGGGTGCAGATACGCAGTATTTT.

In this sample, this clonotype turned up many times. The genes are TRBV5-5 and TRBJ2-1, with 12 bases matching TRBD2. This CDR3 spans 15 amino acids. Germline CDR1 reads SGHKS; CDR2 reads YYEKEE (reference sequence). V dropped 2 bases and J dropped 4; count of bases not matched to a gene: 1. Written as DNA, the CDR3 is TGTGCCAGCAGCTTCACTAGCGGGAGGTACAATGAGCAGTTCTTC. This encodes CASSFTSGRYNEQFF.

The sample holds many counts of this clonotype. The chain combines TRBV12-3 or TRBV12-4 with TRBJ1-1, with a weak D call TRBD1 (5 bases). The V end was cut by 8 bases, the J end by 1 base, with 17 bases between. This CDR3 has 15 residues. The DNA of the CDR3 is TGTGCCAGCCGTCCCGGGGGGTTCGCGAACACTGAAGCTTTCTTT. This codes for CASRPGGFANTEAFF.

The genes are TRBV27 and TRBJ2-3; D ambiguous. The germline gives CDR1 MNHEY, CDR2 SMNVEV (reference sequence). V lost 4 bases and J 2 bases, leaving 10 bases between the germline ends. This CDR3 is 14 amino acids long. The CDR3 is CASSSQRYTDTQYF. CDR3 sequence (DNA): TGTGCCAGCAGTTCTCAGCGTTACACAGATACGCAGTATTTT.

The chain recombines TRBV10-2 with TRBJ1-1; TRBD1 matches 7 bases. Germline V CDR1 and CDR2: WSHSY, SAAADI. V trimming: 4 bases; J trimming: 0 bases; junction bases outside the gene matches: 5. This CDR3 spans 15 amino acids. This chain's CDR3 is CASSGYRGLNTEAFF. As DNA, the CDR3 is TGCGCCAGCAGTGGGTACAGGGGACTGAACACTGAAGCTTTCTTT.

This clonotype was picked up a small number of times. The chain uses TRBV7-2 and TRBJ2-3; D call uncertain. This CDR3 has 15 residues. V was pared by 4 bases and J by 4 bases, with 15 bases between. The germline gives CDR1 SGHTA, CDR2 FQGNSA. The CDR3, as DNA: TGTGCCAGCAGCTCCAGACGGTCGGTTCCAGATACGCAGTATTTT. This encodes CASSSRRSVPDTQYF.

The V call is TRBV20-1, the J call TRBJ2-3; D unresolved. Between the trimmed V and J ends, which lost 6 bases and 7 bases, there was a span of 11 bases. This CDR3 has 11 amino acids. Germline assignment: CDR1 DFQATT and CDR2 SNEGSKA (reference sequence). The chain's CDR3 is CSARGENTQYF. CDR3 DNA sequence: TGCAGTGCCCGAGGAGAAAATACGCAGTATTTT.

This clonotype was picked up many times. V usage is TRBV4-2 and J usage is TRBJ2-4, with TRBD2 matching over 8 bases. This CDR3 is built from 16 residues. Unmatched junction bases numbered 11, after V lost 4 bases and J lost 6 bases. Germline CDR1 and CDR2: LGHNA and YNFKEQ. CDR3 amino acids: CASSPSVGGRPNIQYF. The DNA of the CDR3 is TGTGCCAGCAGCCCCTCAGTTGGCGGGAGGCCAAACATTCAGTACTTC.

The chain uses TRBV12-3 or TRBV12-4 and TRBJ2-1; TRBD1 is a possible D gene (6 bases). The CDR3 is 16 residues long. Trimming stripped 5 bases from V and 0 bases from J, with 14 bases between. This CDR3 reads CASSPDRSYSYNEQFF. CDR3 DNA sequence: TGTGCCAGCAGTCCCGACAGGTCATACTCCTACAATGAGCAGTTCTTC.

This clonotype was counted many times. The V and J genes are TRBV20-1 and TRBJ1-1; D gene ambiguous. Germline CDR1 reads DFQATT; CDR2 reads SNEGSKA (reference sequence). This CDR3 comprises 12 residues. Trimming cost V 3 bases and J 1 base, with 6 bases left between them. This chain's CDR3 is CSARRTNTEAFF. The CDR3 DNA follows: TGCAGTGCTAGGAGGACGAACACTGAAGCTTTCTTT.

This clonotype occurred many times. The chain employs TRBV20-1 and TRBJ2-1; 10 bases match TRBD2. This CDR3 has 14 amino acids. Germline assignment: CDR1 DFQATT and CDR2 SNEGSKA (reference sequence). V lost 5 bases to trimming and J lost 6 bases; unmatched junction nucleotides: 7. The CDR3 region has the DNA TGCAGTGCTTACCCTAGCGGGAGCTTCAATGAGCAGTTCTTC. Its protein is CSAYPSGSFNEQFF.

This clonotype was counted between two and nine times. This chain joins TRBV7-2 and TRBJ1-1; 7 bases match TRBD1. V was clipped by 2 bases and J by 5 bases; unmatched bases: 8. CDR3 length: 15 amino acids. Germline V gives CDR1 SGHTA, CDR2 FQGNSA. The CDR3 loop reads CASSLRLRQGTEAFF. The CDR3 DNA sequence: TGTGCCAGCAGCTTAAGGCTTAGACAGGGAACTGAAGCTTTCTTT.

This clonotype has at least ten counts. This chain joins TRBV27 and TRBJ1-5; no clear D. CDR3 size: 14 residues. Trimming left V 8 bases short and J 4 bases short, with 15 bases between. The germline CDR1 and CDR2 sequences are MNHEY and SMNVEV (reference sequence). As DNA, the CDR3 is TGTGCCAGCTGGAGGGCCGGACGTAATCAGCCCCAGCATTTT. It codes for CASWRAGRNQPQHF.

This clonotype was counted many times. The V gene is TRBV4-1, the J gene TRBJ1-3; 9 bases are a match to TRBD1. The length of the CDR3 is 17 residues. Germline V gene data show CDR1 as MGHRA and CDR2 as YSYEKL. J gave up 0 bases and V 2 bases, and 5 bases lay outside the gene matches. The CDR3 sequence is CASSQPDRGLSGNTIYF. As DNA, the CDR3 is TGCGCCAGCAGCCAACCGGACAGGGGTCTCTCTGGAAACACCATATATTTT.

This clonotype was detected many times. The J gene is TRBJ1-3, the V gene TRBV5-1; 7 bases fit TRBD1. V shed 0 bases and J 0 bases; nucleotides not matched to a gene: 9. Germline V lookup: CDR1 SGHRS, CDR2 YFSETQ. This CDR3 has 18 amino acids. The CDR3: CASSLAPEGAISGNTIYF. CDR3 DNA sequence: TGCGCCAGCAGCTTGGCCCCCGAGGGGGCCATCTCTGGAAACACCATATATTTT. The variable domain in full, with the rest retrieved from reference TRBV5-1 and TRBJ1-3, is KAGVTQTPRYLIKTRGQQVTLSCSPISGHRSVSWYQQTPGQGLQFLFEYFSETQRNKGNFPGRFSGRQFSNSRSEMNVSTLELGDSALYLCASSLAPEGAISGNTIYFGEGSWLTVV.